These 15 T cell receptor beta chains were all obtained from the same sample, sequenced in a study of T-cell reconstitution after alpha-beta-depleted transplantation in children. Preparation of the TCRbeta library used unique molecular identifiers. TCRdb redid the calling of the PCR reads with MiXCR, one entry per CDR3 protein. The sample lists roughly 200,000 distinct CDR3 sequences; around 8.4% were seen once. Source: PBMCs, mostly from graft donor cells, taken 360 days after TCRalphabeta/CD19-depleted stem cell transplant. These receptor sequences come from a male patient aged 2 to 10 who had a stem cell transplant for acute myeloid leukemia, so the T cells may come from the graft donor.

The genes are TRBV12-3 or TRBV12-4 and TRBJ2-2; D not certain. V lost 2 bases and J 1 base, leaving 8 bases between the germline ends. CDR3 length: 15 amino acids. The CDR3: CASSLRLGNTGELFF. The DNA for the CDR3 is TGTGCCAGCAGTTTAAGGCTGGGGAACACCGGGGAGCTGTTTTTT.

The CDR3 loop is CASRGFEAFF. CDR3 nucleotide sequence: TGTGCCAGCAGAGGGTTTGAAGCTTTCTTT. The genes are TRBV6-6 and TRBJ1-1; D ambiguous. V dropped 6 bases and J dropped 7 bases, with 6 bases sitting between them. Germline V gene sequence: CDR1 MNHNY, CDR2 SVGAGI (reference sequence). The CDR3 spans 10 residues.

The CDR3: CASSRNRDRGPGELFF. The CDR3, as DNA: TGCGCCAGCAGCCGCAACCGGGACAGGGGTCCCGGGGAGCTGTTTTTT. The V gene is TRBV4-1, the J gene TRBJ2-2; 10 bases map to TRBD1. The CDR3 has 16 residues. The germline gives CDR1 MGHRA, CDR2 YSYEKL. V lost 4 bases and J lost 6; bases outside the gene matches: 8.

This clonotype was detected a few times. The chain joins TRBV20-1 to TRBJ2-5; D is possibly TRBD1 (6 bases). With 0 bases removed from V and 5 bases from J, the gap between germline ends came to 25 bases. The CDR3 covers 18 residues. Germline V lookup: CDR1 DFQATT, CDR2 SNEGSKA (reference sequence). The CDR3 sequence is CSARDQRARTEILETQYF. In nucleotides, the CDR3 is TGCAGTGCTAGAGATCAGAGGGCCCGGACAGAAATCCTGGAGACCCAGTACTTC.

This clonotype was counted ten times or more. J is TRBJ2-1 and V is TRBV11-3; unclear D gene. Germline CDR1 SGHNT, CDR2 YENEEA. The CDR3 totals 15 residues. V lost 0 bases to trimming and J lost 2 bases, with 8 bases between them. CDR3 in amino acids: CASSLDINAYNEQFF. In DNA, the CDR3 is TGTGCCAGCAGCTTAGATATTAACGCCTACAATGAGCAGTTCTTC.

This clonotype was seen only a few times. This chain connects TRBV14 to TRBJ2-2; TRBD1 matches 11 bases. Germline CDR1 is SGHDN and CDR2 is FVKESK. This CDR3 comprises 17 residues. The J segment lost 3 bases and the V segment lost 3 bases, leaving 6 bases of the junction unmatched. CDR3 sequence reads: CASSQRTGGAYTGELFF. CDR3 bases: TGTGCCAGCAGCCAGAGGACAGGGGGCGCGTACACCGGGGAGCTGTTTTTT.

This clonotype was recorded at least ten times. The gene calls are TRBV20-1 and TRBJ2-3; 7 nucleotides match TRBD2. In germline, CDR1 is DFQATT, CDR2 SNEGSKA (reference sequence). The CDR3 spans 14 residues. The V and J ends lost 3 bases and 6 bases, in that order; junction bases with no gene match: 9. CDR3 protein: CSASRAGKGDTQYF. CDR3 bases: TGCAGTGCTAGCAGAGCGGGGAAAGGGGATACGCAGTATTTT.

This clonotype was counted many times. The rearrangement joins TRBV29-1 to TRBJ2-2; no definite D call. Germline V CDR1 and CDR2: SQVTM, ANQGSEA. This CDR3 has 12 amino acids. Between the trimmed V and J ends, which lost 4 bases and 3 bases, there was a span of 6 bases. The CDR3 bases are TGCAGCGTTGTAACGGACACCGGGGAGCTGTTTTTT. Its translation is CSVVTDTGELFF.

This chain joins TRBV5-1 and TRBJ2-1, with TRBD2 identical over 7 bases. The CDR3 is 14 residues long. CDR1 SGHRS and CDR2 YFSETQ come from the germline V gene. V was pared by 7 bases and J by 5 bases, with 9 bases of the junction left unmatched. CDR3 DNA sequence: TGCGCCAGCTACGTAGCGGGTGACGACAATGAGCAGTTCTTC. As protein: CASYVAGDDNEQFF.

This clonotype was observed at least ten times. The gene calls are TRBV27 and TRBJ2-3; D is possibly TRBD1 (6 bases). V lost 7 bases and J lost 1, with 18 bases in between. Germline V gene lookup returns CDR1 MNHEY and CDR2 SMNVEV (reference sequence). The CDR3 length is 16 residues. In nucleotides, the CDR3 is TGTGCCAGCATTCCAACTCCGGGACAACGCACAGATACGCAGTATTTT. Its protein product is CASIPTPGQRTDTQYF.

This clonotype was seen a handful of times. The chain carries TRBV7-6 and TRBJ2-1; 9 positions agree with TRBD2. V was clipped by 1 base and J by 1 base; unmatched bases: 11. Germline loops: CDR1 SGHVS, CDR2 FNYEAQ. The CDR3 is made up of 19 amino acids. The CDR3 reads CASSLEGTSGPYSYNEQFF. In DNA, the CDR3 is TGTGCCAGCAGCTTAGAGGGAACTAGCGGGCCTTATTCCTACAATGAGCAGTTCTTC.

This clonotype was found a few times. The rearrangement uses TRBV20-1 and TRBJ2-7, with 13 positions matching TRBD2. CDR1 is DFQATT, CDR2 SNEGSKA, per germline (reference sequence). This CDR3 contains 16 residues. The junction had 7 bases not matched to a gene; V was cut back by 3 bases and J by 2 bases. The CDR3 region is CSARGTSGEMAYEQYF. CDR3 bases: TGCAGTGCTAGGGGGACTAGCGGGGAGATGGCCTACGAGCAGTACTTC.

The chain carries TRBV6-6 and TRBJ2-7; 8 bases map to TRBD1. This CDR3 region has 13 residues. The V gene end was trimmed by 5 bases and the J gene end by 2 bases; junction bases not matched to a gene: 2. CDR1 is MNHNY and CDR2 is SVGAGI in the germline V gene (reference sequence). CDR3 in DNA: TGTGCCAGCAGTGGACAGGGCCCCTACGAGCAGTACTTC. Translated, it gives CASSGQGPYEQYF.

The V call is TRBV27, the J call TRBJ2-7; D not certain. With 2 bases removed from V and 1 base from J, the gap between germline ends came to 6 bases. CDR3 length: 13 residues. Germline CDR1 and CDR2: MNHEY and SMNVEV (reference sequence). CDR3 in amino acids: CASSLKPSYEQYV. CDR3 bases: TGTGCCAGCAGTTTAAAGCCTTCCTACGAGCAGTACGTC.

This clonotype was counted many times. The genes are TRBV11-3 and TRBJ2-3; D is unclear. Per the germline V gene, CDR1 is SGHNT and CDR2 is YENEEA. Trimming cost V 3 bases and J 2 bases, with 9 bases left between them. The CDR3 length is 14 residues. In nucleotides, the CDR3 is TGTGCCAGCAGCTTGGGTAGCATCACAGATACGCAGTATTTT. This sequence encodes CASSLGSITDTQYF.